This T cell receptor (beta chain) derives from a study of radiation and T cells in renal cell carcinoma. This sample's time point: blood 4 weeks post-SBRT, at nephrectomy. Described treatment: 15 Gy SBRT to primary tumor, nephrectomy 4 weeks later. Nephrectomy followed 15 Gy stereotactic body radiation by 4 weeks. Serial blood draws occurred at baseline and 2 and 4 weeks post-SBRT. CDR1 and CDR2 from the germline V gene are SGHRS and YFSETQ. Trimming removed 3 bases from V and 5 bases from J, with 12 bases in between. The CDR3 covers 14 residues. The data were produced by immunoSEQ multiplex PCR, yet TCRdb's version contains in-frame clones alone and is incomplete. The data hold around 180,000 clones, with about 87% observed a single time.

The input for sequencing was blood, taken from a patient whose treatment included radiotherapy and nephrectomy. V usage is TRBV5-1 and J usage is TRBJ2-1, with D uncertain. This TCR derives from a woman between 50 and 59 years old with renal cell carcinoma. CDR3 DNA sequence: TGCGCCAGCAGCTCCGAACAGAGAAACAATGAGCAGTTCTTC. Translation gives CASSSEQRNNEQFF.